The 28 T cell receptor beta chains below were found in one sample sequenced in a study of control samples from healthy donors and cancer patients. The data were produced by immunoSEQ multiplex PCR, yet TCRdb's version contains in-frame clones alone and is incomplete. The sample holds just under 150,000 clones, about nine tenths seen once. The sequencing input was blood. Source of these receptors: a young man in good health.

Of note for this clone: Other DNA sequences from this sample encode an identical CDR3 as well. The V gene is TRBV7-9, the J gene TRBJ2-3; the match to TRBD1 covers 8 bases. The CDR3 has 14 amino acids. The junction had 5 bases not matched to a gene; V was cut back by 5 bases and J by 4 bases. Germline V CDR1 and CDR2: SEHNR, FQNEAQ (reference sequence). The CDR3, as DNA: TGTGCCAGCAGCCCAGGACAGGGTGCAGATACGCAGTATTTT. Protein sequence: CASSPGQGADTQYF. Full variable domain (outside the CDR3, taken from reference TRBV7-9 and TRBJ2-3): DTGVSQNPRHKITKRGQNVTFRCDPISEHNRLYWYRQTLGQGPEFLTYFQNEAQLEKSRLLSDRFSAERPKGSFSTLEIQRTEQGDSAMYLCASSPGQGADTQYFGPGTRLTVL.

This chain links TRBV27 with TRBJ1-2; 9 positions match TRBD1. CDR3 length equals 16 residues. In germline, CDR1 is MNHEY, CDR2 SMNVEV (reference sequence). The ends lost 6 bases at V and 4 bases at J; junction bases unmatched: 12. CDR3 nucleotide sequence: TGTGCCAGCAGCCTAGTGCCTGACAGGGGGAGCTATGGCTACACCTTC. It codes for CASSLVPDRGSYGYTF.

CDR3 loop: CAISAGGGGQFF. CDR3 DNA sequence: TGTGCCATCAGTGCTGGCGGGGGCGGGCAGTTCTTC. This chain links TRBV10-3 with TRBJ2-1, with a tentative D call TRBD2 (7 bases). Trimming removed 4 bases at V and 12 bases at J, with 13 bases between. Germline values: CDR1 ENHRY, CDR2 SYGVKD. The CDR3 runs 12 residues.

This clone has a handful of counts. This chain connects TRBV19 to TRBJ2-6; D possibly uses TRBD1 or TRBD2 (6 bases each). CDR1 is LNHDA, CDR2 SQIVND, per germline (reference sequence). V shed 6 bases and J shed 2 bases, with 11 bases lying between them. CDR3 length equals 15 residues. Written as DNA, the CDR3 is TGTGCCAGTAGCCAAGGGGGGACTGGGGCCAACGTCCTGACTTTC. Encoded protein: CASSQGGTGANVLTF.

The rearrangement links TRBV19 to TRBJ1-1; D not certain. Germline CDR1 is LNHDA and CDR2 is SQIVND (reference sequence). The CDR3 is 13 amino acids. V was cut by 3 bases and J by 3 bases, with 8 bases left in between. The CDR3 is CASSIGGDTEAFF. In nucleotides, the CDR3 is TGTGCCAGTAGTATCGGAGGCGACACTGAAGCTTTCTTT. Based on the CDR3 plus reference TRBV19 and TRBJ1-1, the full variable domain is DGGITQSPKYLFRKEGQNVTLSCEQNLNHDAMYWYRQDPGQGLRLIYYSQIVNDFQKGDIAEGYSVSREKKESFPLTVTSAQKNPTAFYLCASSIGGDTEAFFGQGTRLTVV.

The V and J genes are TRBV25-1 and TRBJ1-4; possibly TRBD1 for D (5 bases). The V end lost 1 base, the J end lost 8 bases, and 11 bases lay between the germline ends. This CDR3 spans 14 amino acids. Germline V gene lookup returns CDR1 MGHDK and CDR2 SYGVNS. CDR3 coding DNA: TGTGCCAGCAGTGAATTAGGAGGGGAAGAAAAACTGTTTTTT. The encoded protein is CASSELGGEEKLFF.

J is TRBJ1-1 and V is TRBV28; D call uncertain. In germline, CDR1 is MDHEN, CDR2 SYDVKM. The CDR3 extends over 14 amino acids. The V end was cut by 4 bases, the J end by 1 base, with 10 bases between. The CDR3 loop reads CASSSRQRNTEAFF. For the CDR3, the DNA is TGTGCCAGCAGTTCCCGCCAGCGGAACACTGAAGCTTTCTTT.

The genes are TRBV20-1 and TRBJ2-7; D is ambiguous. Germline CDR1 reads DFQATT; CDR2 reads SNEGSKA (reference sequence). Trimming pared 0 bases from V and 9 bases from J, leaving 9 bases between. The CDR3 spans 11 residues. CDR3 coding DNA: TGCAGTGCTAGAGATGTGGGTTGGCAGTACTTC. It translates to CSARDVGWQYF.

This clone was counted a single time. CDR3 region: CASSLAGTPGYTF. CDR3 in DNA: TGTGCCAGCAGCTTGGCCGGGACTCCTGGCTACACCTTC. The chain is built from TRBV5-6 and TRBJ1-2; tentatively, D is TRBD1 (5 bases). V dropped 0 bases and J dropped 7 bases, with 10 bases sitting between them. Germline CDR1 is SGHDT and CDR2 is YYEEEE. The CDR3 runs 13 residues.

J is TRBJ1-5 and V is TRBV6-5; D remains ambiguous. This CDR3 comprises 13 residues. CDR1 MNHEY and CDR2 SVGAGI come from the germline V gene. Deletions cut 2 bases from V and 4 bases from J, with 6 bases between. CDR3 in DNA: TGTGCCAGCAGTTACGTGAGAAATCAGCCCCAGCATTTT. It encodes CASSYVRNQPQHF.

The gene calls are TRBV30 and TRBJ2-7; 8 bases are shared with TRBD1. Germline trimming cut 0 bases from V and 5 bases from J; bases unmatched to any gene: 9. Germline loops: CDR1 GTSNPN, CDR2 SVGIG (reference sequence). The CDR3 sequence is 15 residues long. CDR3 residues: CAWSVRRGRPNEQYF. As DNA, the CDR3 is TGTGCCTGGAGTGTACGCAGGGGGCGTCCCAACGAGCAGTACTTC.

The rearrangement uses TRBV9 and TRBJ1-1; no firm D call. The CDR3 runs 15 residues. The V and J ends lost 1 base and 1 base respectively, with 11 bases between them. The germline V gene encodes CDR1 SGDLS and CDR2 YYNGEE. The CDR3 DNA reads TGTGCCAGCAGCGTACAGGTCGGCGGGAACACTGAAGCTTTCTTT. Its protein is CASSVQVGGNTEAFF.

The rearrangement joins TRBV7-8 to TRBJ1-5, with 8 nucleotides matching TRBD1. Losses at the gene ends were 0 bases for V and 3 bases for J; bases not matched to a gene: 13. In germline, CDR1 is SGHVS, CDR2 FQNEAQ. This CDR3 has 19 amino acids. The chain's CDR3 is CASSLAYGTGGSLNQPQHF. The CDR3 DNA reads TGTGCCAGCAGCTTAGCGTATGGAACAGGGGGGAGTCTCAATCAGCCCCAGCATTTT.

The chain has TRBV24-1 and TRBJ2-2; 9 bases match TRBD2. Germline V gene lookup returns CDR1 KGHDR and CDR2 SFDVKD. V lost 4 bases and J lost 7; bases outside the gene matches: 15. The CDR3 has 18 residues. The CDR3 nucleotides read TGTGCCACCAGTGACCTTACGAGCGGGGGGTACGAAAACGGGGAGCTGTTTTTT. Amino acids: CATSDLTSGGYENGELFF.

The gene calls are TRBV7-9 and TRBJ1-2, with a possible D match to TRBD1 (5 bases). V was clipped by 3 bases and J by 5 bases, with 13 bases between them. This CDR3 contains 14 residues. Germline V gene sequence: CDR1 SEHNR, CDR2 FQNEAQ (reference sequence). The CDR3 reads CASSLGPEGYGYTF. Here the CDR3 DNA reads TGTGCCAGCAGCTTGGGGCCGGAGGGTTATGGCTACACCTTC.

The chain has TRBV4-1 and TRBJ2-1; D is perhaps TRBD1 (5 bases). Germline CDR1 MGHRA, CDR2 YSYEKL. There are 14 residues in the CDR3. V was clipped by 1 base and J by 2 bases, with 6 bases between them. This chain's CDR3 is CASSQGGAYNEQFF. CDR3 nucleotide sequence: TGCGCCAGCAGCCAAGGGGGCGCCTACAATGAGCAGTTCTTC.

This rearrangement joins TRBV29-1 to TRBJ2-1; the match to TRBD1 covers 7 bases. V lost 6 bases and J lost 5; bases outside the gene matches: 7. Germline V gene sequence: CDR1 SQVTM, CDR2 ANQGSEA. The length of the CDR3 is 13 residues. The CDR3: CSVHTGQDNEQFF. In nucleotides, the CDR3 is TGCAGCGTCCACACCGGACAGGACAATGAGCAGTTCTTC.

The rearrangement uses TRBV13 and TRBJ1-2; D is perhaps TRBD1 (6 bases). V shed 5 bases and J shed 2 bases, with 15 bases lying between them. Germline V gene sequence: CDR1 PRHDT, CDR2 FYEKMQ (reference sequence). The CDR3 totals 15 residues. CDR3 in DNA: TGTGCCAGCAGCGTCGCCGGGACAATAAACTATGGCTACACCTTC. Translation gives CASSVAGTINYGYTF.

The V and J genes are TRBV15 and TRBJ1-4; D is uncertain. The CDR3 runs 17 residues. Germline V gives CDR1 LNHNV, CDR2 YYDKDF (reference sequence). V gave up 5 bases and J gave up 3 bases, with 19 bases separating them. The CDR3 region has the DNA TGTGCCACCAGCCCGCGTTCGATTAGTGGGTCTAATGAAAAACTGTTTTTT. Amino acid sequence: CATSPRSISGSNEKLFF.

The chain recombines TRBV29-1 with TRBJ1-1, with 8 bases lining up with TRBD1. This CDR3 is 10 amino acids long. Germline trimming cut 6 bases from V and 11 bases from J; bases unmatched to any gene: 5. Germline V gives CDR1 SQVTM, CDR2 ANQGSEA. The CDR3 loop reads CSVETGEAFF. Written as DNA, the CDR3 is TGCAGCGTCGAGACAGGGGAGGCTTTCTTT.

The rearrangement links TRBV28 to TRBJ1-6; D possibly corresponds to TRBD1 (5 bases). CDR3 length: 14 residues. Germline loops: CDR1 MDHEN, CDR2 SYDVKM. V shed 2 bases and J shed 8 bases, with 10 bases lying between them. DNA of the CDR3: TGTGCCAGCAGTTTAGATTCAGGGCATTCACCCCTCCACTTT. This sequence encodes CASSLDSGHSPLHF. Based on the CDR3 plus reference TRBV28 and TRBJ1-6, the full variable domain is DVKVTQSSRYLVKRTGEKVFLECVQDMDHENMFWYRQDPGLGLRLIYFSYDVKMKEKGDIPEGYSVSREKKERFSLILESASTNQTSMYLCASSLDSGHSPLHFGNGTRLTVT.

The rearrangement links TRBV6-5 to TRBJ2-7; 9 bases agree with TRBD2. The CDR3 runs to 15 residues. Trimming removed 6 bases from V and 1 base from J; junction bases left unmatched: 7. In germline, CDR1 is MNHEY, CDR2 SVGAGI. In nucleotides, the CDR3 is TGTGCCAGCAGCCCCCCTCTAGCGGGGTCCTACGAGCAGTACTTC. Protein sequence: CASSPPLAGSYEQYF.

The V and J genes are TRBV10-3 and TRBJ1-2, with D uncertain. The CDR3 runs to 13 residues. The V gene's germline CDR1 is ENHRY and CDR2 SYGVKD. V was clipped by 8 bases and J by 0 bases, with 10 bases between them. The CDR3 DNA reads as TGTGCCATCTTCGAAAAAGCTAACTATGGCTACACCTTC. Encoded protein: CAIFEKANYGYTF.

V gene TRBV2 combines with J gene TRBJ1-1; TRBD1 agrees at 8 bases. Germline CDR1 SNHLY, CDR2 FYNNEI. The CDR3 extends over 13 amino acids. V lost 7 bases to trimming and J lost 5 bases; unmatched junction nucleotides: 6. The CDR3 reads CASKLTGETEAFF. The CDR3 DNA reads TGTGCCAGCAAATTGACAGGGGAAACTGAAGCTTTCTTT.

The rearrangement uses TRBV30 and TRBJ2-2; 11 bases align to TRBD2. V was clipped by 7 bases and J by 3 bases; unmatched bases: 7. The CDR3 sequence is 15 residues long. CDR1 is GTSNPN and CDR2 is SVGIG in the germline V gene (reference sequence). The CDR3 spells CALGLAVLHTGELFF. In DNA, the CDR3 is TGTGCCTTGGGACTAGCGGTATTACACACCGGGGAGCTGTTTTTT.

J is TRBJ1-5 and V is TRBV12-5; tentatively, D is TRBD1 (5 bases). Germline values: CDR1 LGHNT, CDR2 FRNRAP. V lost 2 bases and J lost 0, with 14 bases in between. The CDR3 consists of 17 residues. Here the CDR3 reads CASGLLTASDSNQPQHF. The CDR3 DNA follows: TGTGCTAGTGGTTTGCTGACAGCCTCTGATAGCAATCAGCCCCAGCATTTT. The variable domain in full, with the rest retrieved from reference TRBV12-5 and TRBJ1-5, is DARVTQTPRHKVTEMGQEVTMRCQPILGHNTVFWYRQTMMQGLELLAYFRNRAPLDDSGMPKDRFSAEMPDATLATLKIQPSEPRDSAVYFCASGLLTASDSNQPQHFGDGTRLSIL.

The V and J genes are TRBV6-5 and TRBJ2-1; D perhaps matches TRBD2 (6 bases). The CDR3 runs 14 residues. V was pared by 0 bases and J by 7 bases, with 10 bases between. Germline V gene data show CDR1 as MNHEY and CDR2 as SVGAGI. In DNA form, the CDR3 reads TGTGCCAGCAGTTACTCGGTGGGGGGTAATGAGCAGTTCTTC. Translated: CASSYSVGGNEQFF.

This chain uses TRBV5-1 with TRBJ2-7; 9 nucleotides line up with TRBD2. The CDR3 contains 17 residues. CDR1 is SGHRS, CDR2 YFSETQ, per germline. V shed 1 base and J 3 bases; nucleotides not matched to a gene: 11. The chain's CDR3 is CASSLRTSGRADYEQYF. The DNA for the CDR3 is TGCGCCAGCAGCTTGCGCACTAGCGGGCGAGCAGACTACGAGCAGTACTTC. The whole variable domain, remainder taken from reference TRBV5-1 and TRBJ2-7, is KAGVTQTPRYLIKTRGQQVTLSCSPISGHRSVSWYQQTPGQGLQFLFEYFSETQRNKGNFPGRFSGRQFSNSRSEMNVSTLELGDSALYLCASSLRTSGRADYEQYFGPGTRLTVT.